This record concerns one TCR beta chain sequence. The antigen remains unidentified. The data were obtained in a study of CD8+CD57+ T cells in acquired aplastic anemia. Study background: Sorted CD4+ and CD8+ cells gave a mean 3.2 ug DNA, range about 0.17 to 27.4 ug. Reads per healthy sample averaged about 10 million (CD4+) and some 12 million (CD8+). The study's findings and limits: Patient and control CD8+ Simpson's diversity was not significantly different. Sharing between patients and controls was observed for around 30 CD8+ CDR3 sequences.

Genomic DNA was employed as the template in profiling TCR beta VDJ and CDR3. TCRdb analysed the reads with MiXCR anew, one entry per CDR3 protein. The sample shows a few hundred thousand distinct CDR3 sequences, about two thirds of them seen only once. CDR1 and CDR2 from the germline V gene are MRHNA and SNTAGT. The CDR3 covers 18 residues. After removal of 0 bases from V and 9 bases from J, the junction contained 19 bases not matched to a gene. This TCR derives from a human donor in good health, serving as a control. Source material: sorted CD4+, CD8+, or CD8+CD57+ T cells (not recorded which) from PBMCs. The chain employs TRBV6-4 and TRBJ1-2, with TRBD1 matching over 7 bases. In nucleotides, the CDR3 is TGTGCCAGCAGTGACTCGACAGTTCGGGCAGGGGGTTTTAATAGCTACACCTTC. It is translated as CASSDSTVRAGGFNSYTF.